The clone carrying this T cell receptor (beta chain) was seen ten or more times. The antigen is unknown. The lymph nodes were axillary draining lymph nodes from breast cancer patients. TCRdb ran MiXCR on the multiplex PCR reads and lists one entry per CDR3 protein. The sample has about 230,000 distinct CDR3 sequences, approximately 29% seen once. This entry is derived from a study of breast tumors, draining lymph nodes, adjacent tissues. CDR3 length: 16 amino acids. V lost 6 bases and J lost 8; bases outside the gene matches: 11. Per germline, CDR1 LGHNA and CDR2 YSLEER. The study's findings and limits: Compared with lymph nodes, tumors were less diverse; compared with nontumor tissue, more.

This chain connects TRBV4-3 to TRBJ2-1; 12 nucleotides align to TRBD2. Sequencing was carried out using axillary lymph node tissue. The sequence was collected from a female donor with breast cancer. Some clones in this sample may be carry-over from other donors' samples. CDR3 protein: CASRPLWTSGNYEQFF. CDR3 DNA sequence: TGCGCCAGCAGGCCACTTTGGACTAGCGGGAACTATGAGCAGTTCTTC.